The present T cell receptor beta chain was sequenced within a study of shared clonotypes between healthy human individuals. General study results and limits: Represented genetic and exposure-history diversity was restricted by having few donors.

Notes on this clone: The antigen remains unidentified.

CDR3 length: 14 residues. Germline V gene data show CDR1 as KGHSH and CDR2 as LQKENI. V lost 6 bases, J lost 7 bases, and 19 bases lay in between. The assay was carried out at the deep level. Genomic DNA (from each subset) was split evenly across several immunoSEQ plates. Assay: immunoSEQ multiplex PCR; the TCRdb copy retains only in-frame clones and omits some. This sample has roughly 1 million clones, with about four fifths found just once. This receptor was identified in a man younger than 35 in good health. Some clones in this sample may be carry-over from other donors' samples. Sequencing used memory CD4+ T cells from PBMCs. Sample subset: CD45RA-negative fraction. The chain carries TRBV18 and TRBJ2-7; D remains ambiguous. CDR3 region: CASSPDKVSYEQYF. The CDR3 DNA is TGTGCCAGCTCGCCTGACAAGGTCTCGTATGAGCAGTACTTC.